This paragraph reports one T cell receptor (beta chain). With 60 Vbeta and 13 Jbeta primers, the PCR was carried out. Assay: immunoSEQ multiplex PCR; the TCRdb copy retains only in-frame clones and omits some. This table holds tens of thousands of clones. This sample is drawn from a study of cytomegalovirus exposure and HLA in healthy donors. Sequenced material: PBMCs. This clonotype originated in a man between 50 and 59 years old in good health and CMV-seronegative.

The CDR3, as DNA: TGCGCCAGCAGCCAAGTGTTATGGGACAGGAGATCGTGGGGCTACACCTTC. Translation gives CASSQVLWDRRSWGYTF. V is TRBV4-1 and J is TRBJ1-2, with 8 bases identical to TRBD1. Losses at the gene ends were 1 base for V and 8 bases for J; bases not matched to a gene: 15. This CDR3 contains 17 residues. CDR1 is MGHRA, CDR2 YSYEKL, per germline.